These 17 T cell receptor beta chains came from one sample sequenced in a study of blood T cells in healthy people across ages. A second PCR of 7 to 11 cycles used a sample-barcoded 5' primer and a J-beta primer mix. MiXCR, run by TCRdb on the 5' RACE reads, gives a single entry per CDR3 protein. This sample has under 750,000 distinct CDR3 sequences, with around half found just once. Specimen: blood. Receptor source: a man older than 75 in good health.

V usage is TRBV6-5 and J usage is TRBJ1-2, with D hard to call. V lost 0 bases and J 6 bases, leaving 17 bases between the germline ends. The CDR3 extends over 16 amino acids. Per germline, CDR1 MNHEY and CDR2 SVGAGI. The CDR3: CASSYSGAASGDGYTF. The DNA of the CDR3 is TGTGCCAGCAGTTACTCGGGCGCAGCAAGCGGCGATGGCTACACCTTC.

There are a few counts of this clonotype. This rearrangement joins TRBV6-6 to TRBJ2-2, with 7 bases aligning to TRBD1. Trimming at V came to 0 bases and at J to 0 bases, leaving 4 bases not matched to a gene. The CDR3 spans 17 residues. Germline loops: CDR1 MNHNY, CDR2 SVGAGI (reference sequence). The CDR3 reads CASSYSQGNANTGELFF. CDR3 in DNA: TGTGCCAGCAGTTACTCACAGGGGAACGCGAACACCGGGGAGCTGTTTTTT.

Remarks on this clonotype: The junction shows a germline mismatch at one end, possibly a read error. The chain has TRBV12-3 or TRBV12-4 and TRBJ2-4, with D perhaps matching TRBD1 or TRBD2 (5 bases each). The J call could be wrong; TRBJ2-7 is a better fit for the DNA end. The length of the CDR3 is 13 residues. For the CDR3, the DNA is TGTGCCAGCAGTGTAGCAATGGGGGACGAGCAGTACTTC. Its translation: CASSVAMGDEQYF.

This clonotype was picked up a small number of times. The chain uses TRBV29-1 and TRBJ2-5; D is possibly TRBD1 (6 bases). V was cut by 6 bases and J by 1 base, with 9 bases left in between. The CDR3 length is 12 residues. The germline gives CDR1 SQVTM, CDR2 ANQGSEA. CDR3 sequence reads: CSVRQAQETQYF. CDR3 sequence (DNA): TGCAGCGTGCGACAGGCCCAAGAGACCCAGTACTTC.

This clonotype was detected a few times. This sequence joins TRBV5-1 and TRBJ2-5, with D possibly called TRBD1 or TRBD2 (6 bases each). Trimming took off 2 bases at V and 4 bases at J, with 15 bases between the two ends. Germline assignment: CDR1 SGHRS and CDR2 YFSETQ. There are 15 residues in the CDR3. In DNA, the CDR3 is TGCGCCAGCAGCTTAAGGCCGGGGGCCAGAGAGACCCAGTACTTC. It codes for CASSLRPGARETQYF.

The rearrangement uses TRBV5-1 and TRBJ2-5; possible D gene TRBD2, 6 bases. CDR3 size: 14 residues. Germline CDR1 and CDR2: SGHRS and YFSETQ. The ends were cut back, 4 bases at V and 2 bases at J, with 12 bases in the middle. The DNA of the CDR3 is TGCGCCAGCAGCGAAGGCGGGACTCAAGAGACCCAGTACTTC. Translating gives CASSEGGTQETQYF.

The gene calls are TRBV29-1 and TRBJ1-2, with a weak D call TRBD1 (5 bases). The germline gives CDR1 SQVTM, CDR2 ANQGSEA. V gave up 3 bases and J gave up 6 bases, with 11 bases separating them. The CDR3 sequence is 12 residues long. The CDR3 nucleotides are TGCAGCGTTGACGGCAGGGTTGATGGCTACACCTTC. This codes for CSVDGRVDGYTF. The full variable domain, rest sourced from reference TRBV29-1 and TRBJ1-2, is SAVISQKPSRDICQRGTSLTIQCQVDSQVTMMFWYRQQPGQSLTLIATANQGSEATYESGFVIDKFPISRPNLTFSTLTVSNMSPEDSSIYLCSVDGRVDGYTFGSGTRLTVV.

This clonotype was counted at least ten times. The CDR3 protein is CSVVPQGGDIQYF. CDR3 nucleotide sequence: TGCAGCGTTGTCCCCCAAGGGGGGGACATTCAGTACTTC. This chain connects TRBV29-1 to TRBJ2-4; a possible D gene is TRBD2 (7 bases). Deletions cut 4 bases from V and 8 bases from J, with 15 bases between. Looked up from germline, CDR1 is SQVTM and CDR2 is ANQGSEA. This CDR3 is 13 amino acids long.

This chain uses TRBV6-5 with TRBJ2-3; TRBD2 agrees at 10 bases. The CDR3 consists of 16 residues. The V gene's germline CDR1 is MNHEY and CDR2 SVGAGI. V lost 5 bases and J lost 1; bases outside the gene matches: 6. The CDR3 spells CASSPLAGVGTDTQYF. DNA of the CDR3: TGTGCCAGCAGTCCTCTAGCGGGAGTGGGCACAGATACGCAGTATTTT.

The gene calls are TRBV7-2 and TRBJ2-4; 8 bases agree with TRBD2. In germline, CDR1 is SGHTA, CDR2 FQGNSA. The CDR3 extends over 14 amino acids. The V and J ends lost 1 base and 8 bases, in that order; junction bases with no gene match: 4. Here the CDR3 DNA reads TGTGCCAGCAGCTTAGGAGGACTAGCTGACATTCAGTACTTC. It codes for CASSLGGLADIQYF.

The rearrangement links TRBV7-2 to TRBJ2-2; TRBD2 aligns across 10 bases. Germline V CDR1 and CDR2: SGHTA, FQGNSA. J was trimmed by 5 bases and V by 1 base; bases with no gene match: 7. This CDR3 is built from 17 residues. This CDR3 is CASSLVSGRAVTGELFF. CDR3 bases: TGTGCCAGCAGCTTAGTGAGCGGGAGGGCCGTTACCGGGGAGCTGTTTTTT.

As for this clonotype: One end of the junction fails to match germline, which may point to a read error. The chain couples TRBV4-3 to TRBJ2-7; D remains ambiguous. Germline CDR1 LGHNA, CDR2 YSLEER. This CDR3 is 14 amino acids long. CDR3 sequence reads: CVSSQDQHLYEQYF. The CDR3 nucleotides read TGCGTCAGCAGCCAAGATCAGCACCTCTACGAGCAGTACTTC.

The table lists this clonotype with a few counts. The chain recombines TRBV24-1 with TRBJ2-1; TRBD2 aligns across 8 bases. Germline CDR1 and CDR2: KGHDR and SFDVKD. Unmatched junction bases numbered 7, after V lost 0 bases and J lost 1 base. The CDR3 has 18 residues. CDR3 in amino acids: CATSDLAGGKPSYNEQFF. DNA of the CDR3: TGTGCCACCAGTGATTTGGCGGGAGGCAAACCTTCCTACAATGAGCAGTTCTTC.

This chain uses TRBV4-1 with TRBJ2-5; 10 bases are a match to TRBD2. CDR3 length: 15 residues. Germline V gene data show CDR1 as MGHRA and CDR2 as YSYEKL. Trimming took 3 bases from V and 10 from J; bases not matched to a gene: 11. CDR3 protein: CASSQVTSGSPDQYF. Written as DNA, the CDR3 is TGCGCCAGCAGCCAGGTGACTAGCGGGTCTCCGGACCAGTACTTC.

Regarding this clonotype: The junction and the germline gene differ at one end; a read error may be behind it. The rearrangement links TRBV11-2 to TRBJ2-5; D call uncertain. The CDR3 extends over 15 amino acids. Germline V gives CDR1 SGHAT, CDR2 FQNNGV. The DNA for the CDR3 is TGTGCCAGCAGTTTAGGGATAGGGTTAATCGAGACCCAGTACTTC. The encoded protein is CASSLGIGLIETQYF.

This clonotype came up a few times. The gene calls are TRBV14 and TRBJ2-1; TRBD1 matches 7 bases. Germline V gene sequence: CDR1 SGHDN, CDR2 FVKESK. The CDR3 covers 15 residues. Trimming at V came to 3 bases and at J to 6 bases, leaving 8 bases not matched to a gene. The CDR3 is CASSHLQGTGNEQFF. CDR3 nucleotide sequence: TGTGCCAGCAGCCACCTACAGGGGACCGGCAATGAGCAGTTCTTC.

In its sample, this clonotype was seen a few times. The chain recombines TRBV19 with TRBJ1-2; tentative D call: TRBD1 (5 bases). This CDR3 spans 14 amino acids. In germline, CDR1 is LNHDA, CDR2 SQIVND (reference sequence). The germline V and J ends were trimmed by 7 bases and 4 bases, with 16 bases remaining between them. CDR3 sequence: CASTTGGAIYGYTF. CDR3 nucleotide sequence: TGTGCCAGTACCACCGGAGGGGCGATCTATGGCTACACCTTC. Complete variable domain (other parts from reference TRBV19 and TRBJ1-2): DGGITQSPKYLFRKEGQNVTLSCEQNLNHDAMYWYRQDPGQGLRLIYYSQIVNDFQKGDIAEGYSVSREKKESFPLTVTSAQKNPTAFYLCASTTGGAIYGYTFGSGTRLTVV.